The rows below give T cell receptor beta chains drawn from one sample of a study of cytomegalovirus exposure and HLA in healthy donors. The table came from immunoSEQ multiplex PCR; TCRdb's copy has only in-frame clones and leaves some out. This table has hundreds of thousands of clones, roughly 80% appearing once. Sequences were obtained from PBMCs. Receptors were obtained from a middle-aged man in good health and CMV-seronegative. The CDR3 runs from the conserved cysteine through the conserved F or W. Each record gives: J gene, clone size, D gene, V gene, CDR3 DNA, CDR3 protein. A D gene is named only where the DNA matches it firmly. Rows may omit the clone size; those that give it use once, few, many or a size class.

TRBJ2-2	.	TRBD2	TRBV28	TGTGCCAGCAGTTCATCTCGGACTAGCGGAGCTTGGCACACCGGGGAGCTGTTTTTT	CASSSSRTSGAWHTGELFF
TRBJ2-7	.	.	TRBV6-1	TGTGCCAGCACCCCGGGACTTGGGTACGAGCAGTACTTC	CASTPGLGYEQYF
TRBJ2-7	.	.	TRBV7-9	TGTGCCAGCAGCTCCCGGGACTCTTCCTACGAGCAGTACTTC	CASSSRDSSYEQYF
TRBJ2-2	.	.	TRBV27	TGTGCCAGCAGTGCTTACAGGGACACCGGGGAGCTGTTTTTT	CASSAYRDTGELFF
TRBJ1-2	once	TRBD1	TRBV28	TGTGCCAGCGGGACAGGGAGACTTGGCTACACCTTC	CASGTGRLGYTF
TRBJ2-7	.	.	TRBV5-4	TGTGCCAGCAGCCTTGGAGGGGGGGCGGCCTACGAGCAGTACTTC	CASSLGGGAAYEQYF
TRBJ2-7	.	TRBD1	TRBV7-2	TGTGCCAGCAGCTCAGGACAGGCCCCCTACGAGCAGTACTTC	CASSSGQAPYEQYF
TRBJ1-2	few	.	TRBV25-1	TGTGCCAGCAGTGACTCTGAGGGTGGGGGCTACACCTTC	CASSDSEGGGYTF
TRBJ2-7	.	TRBD2	TRBV4-2	TGTGCCAGCAGCCCGGGGGGGTACGAGCAGTACTTC	CASSPGGYEQYF
TRBJ2-1	.	TRBD2	TRBV7-3	TGTGCCAGCAGGAGGGGGACTAGCGATTACAATGAGCAGTTCTTC	CASRRGTSDYNEQFF
TRBJ1-4	.	TRBD1	TRBV15	TGTGCCACCAGCAGAGATTTGGGGACAGGGGGAATTGAAAAACTGTTTTTT	CATSRDLGTGGIEKLFF
TRBJ2-1	.	.	TRBV7-8	TGTGCCAGCAGCTTAGTTGGGGGGGCCAGTAATGAGCAGTTCTTC	CASSLVGGASNEQFF
TRBJ1-3	.	.	TRBV28	TGTGCCAGCAGTTCTACCTCCTCTGGAAACACCATATATTTT	CASSSTSSGNTIYF
TRBJ2-2	once	.	TRBV28	TGTGCCAGCACTCCGGGGTCCGGCACCGGGGAGCTGTTTTTT	CASTPGSGTGELFF
TRBJ2-7	once	TRBD2	TRBV7-9	TGTGCCAGCAGCTTAGCCCAGACTAGCGGGGGCTACGAGCAGTACTTC	CASSLAQTSGGYEQYF
TRBJ2-1	once	TRBD2	TRBV4-1	TGCGCCAGCAGCCCGACTAGCCTAGGGTTCAGCTCCTACAATGAGCAGTTCTTC	CASSPTSLGFSSYNEQFF
TRBJ2-3	.	.	TRBV19	TGTGCCAGTAGTATTGGTAGCGCCCGCACAGATACGCAGTATTTT	CASSIGSARTDTQYF
TRBJ1-2	.	.	TRBV29-1	TGCAGCGTTCGAGGCAACTATGGCTACACCTTC	CSVRGNYGYTF
TRBJ2-1	.	TRBD2	TRBV5-6	TGTGCCAGCAGCTTTCGAGCAGCGGGAGGTTTAAGTGAGCAGTTCTTC	CASSFRAAGGLSEQFF
TRBJ1-1	.	.	TRBV6-4	TGTGCCAGCTCACCGGGGGGGCGGAACACTGAAGCTTTCTTT	CASSPGGRNTEAFF
TRBJ1-6	once	.	TRBV7-3	TGTGCCAGCAGCTTAGAGAGGTTCTCACCCCTCCACTTT	CASSLERFSPLHF
TRBJ2-5	.	TRBD1	TRBV27	TGTGCCAGCAGTTCCACCGGGACAGGGAAGGTGACCCAGTACTTC	CASSSTGTGKVTQYF
TRBJ1-2	.	TRBD1	TRBV29-1	TGCAGCGTCGACCGGGACAGGGGAAACCATCCGGCTCCCCTCTATGGCTACACCTTC	CSVDRDRGNHPAPLYGYTF
TRBJ2-3	.	.	TRBV9	TGTGCCAGCAGCGCCCAGGGTGCTAGCACAGATACGCAGTATTTT	CASSAQGASTDTQYF
TRBJ2-5	.	.	TRBV5-1	TGCGCCAGCAGCCCGGAGAGGGAGACCCAGTACTTC	CASSPERETQYF
TRBJ1-1	few	TRBD1	TRBV5-5	TGTGCCAGCAGCTTCTCAGGGGGCGGGGGAACTGAAGCTTTCTTT	CASSFSGGGGTEAFF
TRBJ1-6	.	.	TRBV5-4	TGTGCCAGCAGCCAATTCGGCAGGGCCGATTCACCCCTCCACTTT	CASSQFGRADSPLHF
TRBJ2-2	.	.	TRBV18	TGTGCCAGCTCACCTACCGGGACAAGCGGGGAGCTGTTTTTT	CASSPTGTSGELFF